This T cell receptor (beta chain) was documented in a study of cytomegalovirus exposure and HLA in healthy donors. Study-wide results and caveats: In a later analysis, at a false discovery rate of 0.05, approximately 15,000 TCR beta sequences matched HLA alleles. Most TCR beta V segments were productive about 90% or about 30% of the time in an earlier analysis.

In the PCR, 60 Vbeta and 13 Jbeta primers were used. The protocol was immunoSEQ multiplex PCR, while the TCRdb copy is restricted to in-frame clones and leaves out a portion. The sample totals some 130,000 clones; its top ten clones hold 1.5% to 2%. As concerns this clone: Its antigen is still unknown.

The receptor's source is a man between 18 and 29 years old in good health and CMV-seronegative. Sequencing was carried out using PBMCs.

CDR3 sequence: CASSLAGGAVGGNTIYF. CDR3 coding DNA: TGTGCCAGCAGCTTAGCGGGAGGGGCGGTGGGTGGAAACACCATATATTTT. V is TRBV7-2 and J is TRBJ1-3, with D possibly TRBD1 on 5 matching bases. The ends were cut back, 0 bases at V and 3 bases at J, with 15 bases in the middle. This CDR3 contains 17 residues. CDR1 and CDR2 from the germline V gene are SGHTA and FQGNSA.